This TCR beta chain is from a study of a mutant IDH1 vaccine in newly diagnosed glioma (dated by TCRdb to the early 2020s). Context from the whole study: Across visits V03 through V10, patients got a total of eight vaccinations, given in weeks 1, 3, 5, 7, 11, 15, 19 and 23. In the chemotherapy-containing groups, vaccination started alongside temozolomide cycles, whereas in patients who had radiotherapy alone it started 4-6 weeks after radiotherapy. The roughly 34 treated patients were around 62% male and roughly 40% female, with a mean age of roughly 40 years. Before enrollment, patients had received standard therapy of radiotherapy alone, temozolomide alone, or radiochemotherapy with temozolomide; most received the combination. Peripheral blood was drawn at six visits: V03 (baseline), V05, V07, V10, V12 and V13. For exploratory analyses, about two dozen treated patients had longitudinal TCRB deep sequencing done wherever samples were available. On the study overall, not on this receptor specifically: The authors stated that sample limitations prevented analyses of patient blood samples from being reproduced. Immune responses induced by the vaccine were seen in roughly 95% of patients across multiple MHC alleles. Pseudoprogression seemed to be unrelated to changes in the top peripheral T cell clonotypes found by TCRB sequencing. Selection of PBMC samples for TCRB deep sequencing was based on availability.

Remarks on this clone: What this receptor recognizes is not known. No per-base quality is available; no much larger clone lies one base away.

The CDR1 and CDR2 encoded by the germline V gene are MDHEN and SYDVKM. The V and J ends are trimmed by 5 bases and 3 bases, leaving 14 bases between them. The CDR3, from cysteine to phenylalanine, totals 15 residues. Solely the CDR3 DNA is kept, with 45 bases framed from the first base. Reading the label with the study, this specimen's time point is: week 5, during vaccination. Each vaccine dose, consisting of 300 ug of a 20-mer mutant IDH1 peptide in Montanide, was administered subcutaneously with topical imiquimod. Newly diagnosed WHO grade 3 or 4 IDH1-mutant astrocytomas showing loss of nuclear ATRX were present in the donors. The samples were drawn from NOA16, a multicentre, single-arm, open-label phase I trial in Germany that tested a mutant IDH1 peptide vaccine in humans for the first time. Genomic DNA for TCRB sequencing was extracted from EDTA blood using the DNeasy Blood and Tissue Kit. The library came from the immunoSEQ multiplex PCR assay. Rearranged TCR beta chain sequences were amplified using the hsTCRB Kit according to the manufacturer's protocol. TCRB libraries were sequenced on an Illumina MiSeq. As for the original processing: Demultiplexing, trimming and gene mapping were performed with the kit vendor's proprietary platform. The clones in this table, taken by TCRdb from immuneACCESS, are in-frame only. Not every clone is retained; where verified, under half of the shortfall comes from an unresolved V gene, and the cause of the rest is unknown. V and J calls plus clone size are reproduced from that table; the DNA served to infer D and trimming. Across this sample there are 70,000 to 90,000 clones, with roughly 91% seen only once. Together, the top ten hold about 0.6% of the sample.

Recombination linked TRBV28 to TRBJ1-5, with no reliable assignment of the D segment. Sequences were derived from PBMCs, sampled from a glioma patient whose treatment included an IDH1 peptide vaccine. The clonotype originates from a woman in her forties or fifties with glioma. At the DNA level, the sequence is TGTGCCAGCAGTCGCACTGTGCCCTCCAATCAGCCCCAGCATTTT. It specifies CASSRTVPSNQPQHF.